The clone carrying this TCR beta chain was seen a handful of times. Its antigen is undetermined. This entry comes from a study of blood T cells in healthy people across ages. Combining a sample-barcoded 5' primer with a J-beta primer mix, a second PCR ran for about 7 to 11 cycles. MiXCR was run by TCRdb on the 5' RACE reads, yielding one entry per CDR3 protein. The sample has hundreds of thousands of distinct CDR3 sequences, over 45% seen once. General study findings and limits: The study found more naive CD4+ cells and higher diversity in long-lived than aged donors. PBMCs went unsorted, and a conclusive naive versus antigen-experienced comparison was therefore prevented.

Germline trimming cut 6 bases from V and 5 bases from J; bases unmatched to any gene: 14. The CDR3 length is 15 residues. Per the germline V gene, CDR1 is DFQATT and CDR2 is SNEGSKA (reference sequence). This sequence joins TRBV20-1 and TRBJ2-5; 8 nucleotides match TRBD2. Sequenced material: blood. This sequence was found in a woman aged 60-75 years in good health. CDR3 in DNA: TGCAGTGCCTCCCGGGGCGCTAGCGGGCGGGAGACCCAGTACTTC. Translation: CSASRGASGRETQYF.